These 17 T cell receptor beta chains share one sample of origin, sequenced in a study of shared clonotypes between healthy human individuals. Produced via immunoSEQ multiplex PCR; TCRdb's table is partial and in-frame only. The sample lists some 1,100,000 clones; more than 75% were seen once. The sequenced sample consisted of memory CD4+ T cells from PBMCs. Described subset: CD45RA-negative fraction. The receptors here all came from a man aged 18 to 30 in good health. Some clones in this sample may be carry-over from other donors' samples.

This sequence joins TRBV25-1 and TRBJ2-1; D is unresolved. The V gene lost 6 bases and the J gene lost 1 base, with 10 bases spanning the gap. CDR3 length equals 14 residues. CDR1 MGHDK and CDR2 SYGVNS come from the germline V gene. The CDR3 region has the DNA TGTGCCAGCAGACAGTATTCGTCCTACAATGAGCAGTTCTTC. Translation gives CASRQYSSYNEQFF. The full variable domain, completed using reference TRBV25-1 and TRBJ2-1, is EADIYQTPRYLVIGTGKKITLECSQTMGHDKMYWYQQDPGMELHLIHYSYGVNSTEKGDLSSESTVSRIRTEHFPLTLESARPSHTSQYLCASRQYSSYNEQFFGPGTRLTVL.

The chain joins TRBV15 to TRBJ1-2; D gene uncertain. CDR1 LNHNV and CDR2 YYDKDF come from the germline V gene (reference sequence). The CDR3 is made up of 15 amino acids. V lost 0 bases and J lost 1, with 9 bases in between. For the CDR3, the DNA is TGTGCCACCAGCAGAGATCGATCCCGTAACTATGGCTACACCTTC. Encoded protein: CATSRDRSRNYGYTF.

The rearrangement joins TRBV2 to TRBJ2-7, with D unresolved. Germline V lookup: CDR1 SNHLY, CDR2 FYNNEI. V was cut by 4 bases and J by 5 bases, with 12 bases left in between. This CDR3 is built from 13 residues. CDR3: CASSVGRKDEQYF. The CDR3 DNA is TGTGCCAGCAGTGTAGGCAGAAAGGACGAGCAGTACTTC.

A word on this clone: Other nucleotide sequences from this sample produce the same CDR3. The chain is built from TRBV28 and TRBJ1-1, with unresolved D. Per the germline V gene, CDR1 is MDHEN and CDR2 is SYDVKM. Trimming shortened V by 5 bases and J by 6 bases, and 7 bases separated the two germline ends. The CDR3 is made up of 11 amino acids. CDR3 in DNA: TGTGCCAGCAGTCGGCGGGCTGAAGCTTTCTTT. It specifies CASSRRAEAFF.

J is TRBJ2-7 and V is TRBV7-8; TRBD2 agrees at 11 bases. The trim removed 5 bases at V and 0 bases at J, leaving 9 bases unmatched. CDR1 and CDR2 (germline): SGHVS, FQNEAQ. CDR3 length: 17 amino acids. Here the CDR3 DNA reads TGTGCCAGCAGCAGGAGCCCCGGGACTAGCGGCTCCTACGAGCAGTACTTC. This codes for CASSRSPGTSGSYEQYF.

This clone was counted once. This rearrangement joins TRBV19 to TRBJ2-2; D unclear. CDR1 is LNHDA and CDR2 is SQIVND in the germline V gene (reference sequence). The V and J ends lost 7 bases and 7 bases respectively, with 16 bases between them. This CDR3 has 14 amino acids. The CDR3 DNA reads TGTGCCAGTAAATCGGACCCTTGGTACGGGGAGCTGTTTTTT. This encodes CASKSDPWYGELFF.

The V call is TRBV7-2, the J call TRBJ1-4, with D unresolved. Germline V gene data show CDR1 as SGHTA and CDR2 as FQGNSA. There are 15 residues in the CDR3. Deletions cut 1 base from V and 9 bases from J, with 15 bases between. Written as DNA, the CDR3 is TGTGCCAGCAGCTTAGACCCAGGCCGGGCCCAAAAACTGTTTTTT. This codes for CASSLDPGRAQKLFF.

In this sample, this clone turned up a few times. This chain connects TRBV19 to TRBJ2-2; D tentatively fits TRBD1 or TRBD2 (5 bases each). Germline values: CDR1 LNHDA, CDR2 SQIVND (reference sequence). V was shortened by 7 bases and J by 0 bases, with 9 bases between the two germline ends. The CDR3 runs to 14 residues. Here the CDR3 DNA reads TGTGCCAGTACCGGGGACCCGAACACCGGGGAGCTGTTTTTT. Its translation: CASTGDPNTGELFF.

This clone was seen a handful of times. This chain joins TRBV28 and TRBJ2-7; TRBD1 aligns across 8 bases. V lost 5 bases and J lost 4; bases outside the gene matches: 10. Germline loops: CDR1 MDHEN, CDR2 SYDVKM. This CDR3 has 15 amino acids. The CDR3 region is CASSRPGTGSYEQYF. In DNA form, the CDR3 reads TGTGCCAGCAGTCGCCCCGGGACAGGATCGTACGAGCAGTACTTC.

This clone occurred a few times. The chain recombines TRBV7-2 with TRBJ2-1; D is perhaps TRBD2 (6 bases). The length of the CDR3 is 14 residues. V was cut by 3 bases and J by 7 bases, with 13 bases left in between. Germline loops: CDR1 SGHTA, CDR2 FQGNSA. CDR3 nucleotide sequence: TGTGCCAGCAGCTTGGGGACTTTGGGGAATGAGCAGTTCTTC. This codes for CASSLGTLGNEQFF.

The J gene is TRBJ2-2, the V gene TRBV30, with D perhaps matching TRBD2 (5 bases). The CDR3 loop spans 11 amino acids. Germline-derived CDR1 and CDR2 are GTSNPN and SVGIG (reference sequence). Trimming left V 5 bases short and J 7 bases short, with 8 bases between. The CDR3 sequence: CAWGSHGELFF. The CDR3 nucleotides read TGTGCCTGGGGGAGTCACGGGGAGCTGTTTTTT.

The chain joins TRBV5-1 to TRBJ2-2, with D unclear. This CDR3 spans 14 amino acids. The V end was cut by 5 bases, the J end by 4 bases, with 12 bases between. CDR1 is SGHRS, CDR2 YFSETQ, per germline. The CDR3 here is CASSLAQITGELFF. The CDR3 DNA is TGCGCCAGCAGTCTTGCCCAGATCACCGGGGAGCTGTTTTTT.

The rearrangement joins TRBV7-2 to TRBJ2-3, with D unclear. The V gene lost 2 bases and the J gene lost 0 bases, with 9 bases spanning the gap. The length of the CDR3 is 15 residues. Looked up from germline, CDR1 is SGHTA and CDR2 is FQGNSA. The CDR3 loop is CASSLRQGSTDTQYF. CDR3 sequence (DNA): TGTGCCAGCAGCTTACGACAAGGAAGCACAGATACGCAGTATTTT.

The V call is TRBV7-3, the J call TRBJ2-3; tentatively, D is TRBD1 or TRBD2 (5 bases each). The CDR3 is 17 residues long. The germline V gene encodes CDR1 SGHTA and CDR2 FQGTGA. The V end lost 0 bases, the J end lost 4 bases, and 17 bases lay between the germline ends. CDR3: CASSLTRWDGVADTQYF. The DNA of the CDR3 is TGTGCCAGCAGCTTAACTAGATGGGACGGGGTCGCAGATACGCAGTATTTT. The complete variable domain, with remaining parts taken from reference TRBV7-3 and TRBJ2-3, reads GAGVSQTPSNKVTEKGKYVELRCDPISGHTALYWYRQSLGQGPEFLIYFQGTGAADDSGLPNDRFFAVRPEGSVSTLKIQRTERGDSAVYLCASSLTRWDGVADTQYFGPGTRLTVL.

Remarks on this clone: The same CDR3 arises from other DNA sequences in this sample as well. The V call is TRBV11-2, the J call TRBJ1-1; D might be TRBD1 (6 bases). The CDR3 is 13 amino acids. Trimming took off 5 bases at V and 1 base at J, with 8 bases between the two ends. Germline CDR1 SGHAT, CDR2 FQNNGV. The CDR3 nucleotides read TGTGCCAGCAGCGCGGACAGGAACACTGAAGCTTTCTTT. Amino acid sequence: CASSADRNTEAFF.

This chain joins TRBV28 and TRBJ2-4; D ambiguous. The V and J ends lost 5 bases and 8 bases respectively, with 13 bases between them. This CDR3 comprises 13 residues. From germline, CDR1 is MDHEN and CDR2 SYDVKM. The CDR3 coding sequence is TGTGCCAGCAGTCCCCAGACGCGCGACATTCAGTACTTC. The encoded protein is CASSPQTRDIQYF.

Here the CDR3 DNA reads TGCGCCAGCAGTGAGCGGGACGGCGGGGCTGACAGGGCTCCTGGCTCTGGGGCCAACGTCCTGACTTTC. Translation: CASSERDGGADRAPGSGANVLTF. This chain links TRBV10-1 with TRBJ2-6; TRBD1 might be the D (7 bases). Germline loops: CDR1 WNHNN, CDR2 SYGVQD (reference sequence). V dropped 2 bases and J dropped 0 bases, with 29 bases sitting between them. There are 23 residues in the CDR3.